The text below deals with one TCR beta chain. Per the authors' pipeline: Reference gene primers were amplified, and this amplification served to estimate nucleated cell counts. Measured with immunoSEQ multiplex PCR; TCRdb has only the in-frame clones, and not every one. The V and J calls and clone size were taken over from that table, and D and trimming were inferred from the DNA. In the table there are about 150,000 clones, approximately 73% of which are singletons. This entry belongs to a study of blood T cell repertoires in COVID-19. Turning to the study itself: Sites in the United States, Italy and Spain provided acute and convalescent COVID-19 samples. PBMCs, B-cell-depleted T cells, or T cells were the source of the cDNA or gDNA that made up the material.

Germline CDR1 SGDLS, CDR2 YYNGEE. V lost 3 bases and J lost 0, with 10 bases in between. This CDR3 is built from 15 residues. The rearrangement joins TRBV9 to TRBJ2-4; perhaps TRBD1 as D (6 bases). The sample consisted of peripheral blood. The sequence derives from a woman older than 75 with acute or convalescent COVID-19. CDR3 sequence reads: CASSEGEIAKNIQYF. CDR3 DNA sequence: TGTGCCAGCAGCGAGGGGGAGATAGCCAAAAACATTCAGTACTTC.